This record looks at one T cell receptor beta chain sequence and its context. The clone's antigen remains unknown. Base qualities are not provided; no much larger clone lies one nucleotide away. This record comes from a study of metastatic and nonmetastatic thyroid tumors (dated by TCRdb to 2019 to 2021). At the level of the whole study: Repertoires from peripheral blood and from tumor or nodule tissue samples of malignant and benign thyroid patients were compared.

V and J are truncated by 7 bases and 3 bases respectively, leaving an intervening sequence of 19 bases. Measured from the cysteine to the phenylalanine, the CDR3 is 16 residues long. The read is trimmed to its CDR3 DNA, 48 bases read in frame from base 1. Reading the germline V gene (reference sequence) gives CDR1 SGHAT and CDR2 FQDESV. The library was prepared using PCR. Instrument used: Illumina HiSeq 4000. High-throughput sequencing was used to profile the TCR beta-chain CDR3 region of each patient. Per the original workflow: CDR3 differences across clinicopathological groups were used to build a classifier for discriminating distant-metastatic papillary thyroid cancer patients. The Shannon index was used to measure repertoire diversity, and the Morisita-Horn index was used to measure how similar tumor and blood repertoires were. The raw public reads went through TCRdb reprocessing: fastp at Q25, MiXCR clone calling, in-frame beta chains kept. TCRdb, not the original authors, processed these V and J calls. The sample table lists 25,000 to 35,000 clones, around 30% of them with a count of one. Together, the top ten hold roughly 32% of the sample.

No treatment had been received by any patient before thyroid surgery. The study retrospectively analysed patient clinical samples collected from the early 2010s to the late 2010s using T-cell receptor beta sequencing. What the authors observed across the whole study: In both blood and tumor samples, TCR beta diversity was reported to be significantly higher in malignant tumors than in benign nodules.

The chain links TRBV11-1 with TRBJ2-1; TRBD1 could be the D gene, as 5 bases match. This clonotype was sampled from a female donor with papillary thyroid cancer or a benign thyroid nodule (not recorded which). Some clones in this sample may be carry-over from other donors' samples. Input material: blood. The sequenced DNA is TGTGCCAGCACCCCCCTTGGACACCGCGTCTACAATGAGCAGTTCTTC. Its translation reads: CASTPLGHRVYNEQFF. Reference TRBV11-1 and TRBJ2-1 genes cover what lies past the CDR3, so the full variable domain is EAEVAQSPRYKITEKSQAVAFWCDPISGHATLYWYRQILGQGPELLVQFQDESVVDDSQLPKDRFSAERLKGVDSTLKIQPAELGDSAMYLCASTPLGHRVYNEQFFGPGTRLTVL.